The sample holds a few counts of the clone carrying this T cell receptor (beta chain). Its antigen is currently unknown. These data come from a study of blood T cells in healthy people across ages. Broader study findings: Versus aged donors, long-lived donors had higher diversity and more naive CD4+ cells.

CDR1 and CDR2 from the germline V gene are SGHTA and FQGNSA. The germline V and J ends were trimmed by 7 bases and 4 bases, with 14 bases remaining between them. This CDR3 contains 13 residues. With a J-beta primer mix and a sample-barcoded 5' primer, a second PCR ran about 6 to 11 cycles. TCRdb independently ran MiXCR on the 5' RACE reads; one entry per CDR3 protein. This table holds around 1,000,000 distinct CDR3 sequences, approximately 25% found once. The same sample was also used in a study of T cells of mothers and their children. As reported in that work: Mothers gave over 10 million TCR beta CDR3 reads each, and children several million each. The study found slightly higher but non-significant overlap in related versus unrelated mother-child pairs.

The clonotype comes from a girl aged 2 to 10 in good health. The sample taken for sequencing was blood. V and J are TRBV7-2 and TRBJ2-7, with D hard to call. The CDR3 DNA reads as TGTGCCAGCACCCCCGACCTGGGATACGAGCAGTACTTC. It yields the protein CASTPDLGYEQYF.